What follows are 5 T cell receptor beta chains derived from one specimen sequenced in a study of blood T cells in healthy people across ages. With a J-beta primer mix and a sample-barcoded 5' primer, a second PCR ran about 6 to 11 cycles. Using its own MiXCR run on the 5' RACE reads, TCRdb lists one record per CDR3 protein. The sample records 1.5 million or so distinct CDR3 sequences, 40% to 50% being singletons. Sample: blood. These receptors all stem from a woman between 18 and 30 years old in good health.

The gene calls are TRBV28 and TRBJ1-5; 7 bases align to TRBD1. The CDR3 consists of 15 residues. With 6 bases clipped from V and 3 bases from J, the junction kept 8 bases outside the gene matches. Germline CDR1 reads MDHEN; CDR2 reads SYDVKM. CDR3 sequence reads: CASRLRGSHNQPQHF. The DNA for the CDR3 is TGTGCCAGCAGGCTCAGGGGGAGCCACAATCAGCCCCAGCATTTT.

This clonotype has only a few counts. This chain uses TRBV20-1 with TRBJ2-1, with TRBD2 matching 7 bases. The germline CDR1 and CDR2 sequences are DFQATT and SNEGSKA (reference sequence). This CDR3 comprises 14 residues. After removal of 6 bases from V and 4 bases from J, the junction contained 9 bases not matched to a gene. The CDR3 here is CSALNERGYNEQFF. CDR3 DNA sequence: TGCAGTGCCTTAAACGAGCGGGGATACAATGAGCAGTTCTTC.

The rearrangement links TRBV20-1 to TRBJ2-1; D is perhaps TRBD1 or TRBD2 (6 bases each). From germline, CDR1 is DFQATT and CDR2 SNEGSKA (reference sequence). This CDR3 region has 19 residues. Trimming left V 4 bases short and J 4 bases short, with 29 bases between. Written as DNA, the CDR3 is TGCAGTGCTAAGGGGCAGGGGTTTAAGGGGGGATTAGAATACAATGAGCAGTTCTTC. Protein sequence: CSAKGQGFKGGLEYNEQFF.

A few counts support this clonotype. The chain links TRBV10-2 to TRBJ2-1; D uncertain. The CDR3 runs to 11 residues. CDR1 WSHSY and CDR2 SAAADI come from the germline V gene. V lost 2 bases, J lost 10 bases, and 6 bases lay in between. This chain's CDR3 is CASSEVAEQFF. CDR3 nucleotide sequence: TGCGCCAGCAGTGAGGTTGCAGAGCAGTTCTTC.

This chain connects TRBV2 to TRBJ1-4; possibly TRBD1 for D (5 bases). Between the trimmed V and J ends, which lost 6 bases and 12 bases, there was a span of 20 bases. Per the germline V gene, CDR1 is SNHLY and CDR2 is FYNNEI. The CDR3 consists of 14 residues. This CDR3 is CASSMVSGAGELFF. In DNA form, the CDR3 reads TGTGCCAGCAGCATGGTATCCGGGGCCGGAGAACTGTTTTTT.